Reported below is one T cell receptor (beta chain). What it binds is not known. This sample is part of a study of T-cell memory formation after mild COVID-19. General study findings and limits: Confirmation was lacking for SARS-CoV-2 specificity of second-wave clones that peaked on day 37.

Via MiXCR, TCRdb re-called the 5' RACE reads, giving one row per CDR3 protein. Counted here are hundreds of thousands of distinct CDR3 sequences, roughly a sixth occurring once; the ten biggest clones make up roughly 8%. This CDR3 has 13 amino acids. The V and J ends lost 1 base and 5 bases respectively, with 6 bases between them. Germline V CDR1 and CDR2: SGHRS, YFSETQ. The sequencing sample was made of PBMCs or a T cell subset sorted from them (not recorded which). The clonotype was recovered from an adult woman who had mild COVID-19 (a few samples of this study predate the infection). Cell type and time point are not known. The V call is TRBV5-1, the J call TRBJ2-2, with no clear D. The CDR3, as DNA: TGCGCCAGCAGCTTGATAATTACCGGGGAGCTGTTTTTT. Translated: CASSLIITGELFF.